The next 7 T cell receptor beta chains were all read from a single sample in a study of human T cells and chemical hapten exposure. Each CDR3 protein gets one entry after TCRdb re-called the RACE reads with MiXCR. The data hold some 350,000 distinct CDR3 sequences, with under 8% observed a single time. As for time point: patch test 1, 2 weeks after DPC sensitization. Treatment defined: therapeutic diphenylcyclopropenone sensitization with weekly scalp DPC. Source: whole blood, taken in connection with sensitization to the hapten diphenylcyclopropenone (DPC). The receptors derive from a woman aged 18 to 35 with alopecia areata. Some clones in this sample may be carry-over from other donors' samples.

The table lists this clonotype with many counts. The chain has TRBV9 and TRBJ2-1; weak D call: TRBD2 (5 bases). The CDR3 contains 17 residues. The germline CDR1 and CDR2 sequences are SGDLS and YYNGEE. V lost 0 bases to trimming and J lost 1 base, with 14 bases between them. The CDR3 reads CASSVGGSVSSYNEQFF. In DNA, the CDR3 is TGTGCCAGCAGCGTAGGAGGGTCCGTCTCTTCCTACAATGAGCAGTTCTTC.

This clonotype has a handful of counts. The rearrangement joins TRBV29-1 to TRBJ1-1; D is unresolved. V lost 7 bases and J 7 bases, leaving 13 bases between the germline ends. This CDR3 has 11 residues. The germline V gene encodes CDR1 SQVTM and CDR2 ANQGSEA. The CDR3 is CSARTVYEAFF. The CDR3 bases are TGCAGCGCCCGGACCGTTTATGAAGCTTTCTTT.

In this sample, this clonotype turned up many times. The CDR3 loop reads CAISKQGDTEAFF. In nucleotides, the CDR3 is TGTGCCATTTCCAAACAGGGGGACACTGAAGCTTTCTTT. The chain links TRBV10-3 to TRBJ1-1; 8 bases fit TRBD1. The CDR3 totals 13 residues. V lost 9 bases, J lost 3 bases, and 6 bases stayed unmatched. In germline, CDR1 is ENHRY, CDR2 SYGVKD.

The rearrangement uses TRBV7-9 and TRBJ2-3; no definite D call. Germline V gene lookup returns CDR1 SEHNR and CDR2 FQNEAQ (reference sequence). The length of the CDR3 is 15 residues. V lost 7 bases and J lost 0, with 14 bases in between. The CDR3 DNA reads TGTGCCAGCAACTTCAACACCTCTAGCACAGATACGCAGTATTTT. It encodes CASNFNTSSTDTQYF.

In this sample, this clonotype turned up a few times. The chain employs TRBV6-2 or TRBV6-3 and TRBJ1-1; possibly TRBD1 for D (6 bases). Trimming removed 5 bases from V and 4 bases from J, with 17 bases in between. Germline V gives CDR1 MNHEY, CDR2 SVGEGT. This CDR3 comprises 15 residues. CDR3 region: CASSTQQGFFTEAFF. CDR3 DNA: TGTGCCAGCAGTACCCAACAGGGATTCTTCACTGAAGCTTTCTTT.

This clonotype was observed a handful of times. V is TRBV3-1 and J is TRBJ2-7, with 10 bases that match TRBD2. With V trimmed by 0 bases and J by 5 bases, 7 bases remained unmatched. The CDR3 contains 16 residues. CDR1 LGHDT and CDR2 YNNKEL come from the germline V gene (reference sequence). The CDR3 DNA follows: TGTGCCAGCAGCCAAGATATACAGCGGGGGGGCCACGAGCAGTACTTC. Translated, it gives CASSQDIQRGGHEQYF.

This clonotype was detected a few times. The CDR3 loop reads CASSLLRVSGGFGDTQYF. For the CDR3, the DNA is TGTGCCAGCAGCTTACTCCGGGTTAGCGGGGGGTTTGGAGATACGCAGTATTTT. V and J are TRBV7-6 and TRBJ2-3, with TRBD2 identical over 10 bases. Germline V lookup: CDR1 SGHVS, CDR2 FNYEAQ. CDR3 length equals 18 residues. Unmatched junction bases numbered 13, after V lost 2 bases and J lost 5 bases.